What follows is one TCR beta chain and its context. The antigen remains unidentified. The data are from a study of naive and memory T cell subsets. Two oligonucleotides, mixed equimolar, formed the beta constant-region primer covering TRBC1 and TRBC2. Nested alpha and beta constant-region primers with the SP2 primer drove four PCR rounds on ligated cDNA. TCRdb independently ran MiXCR on the UMI-ligation and nested PCR reads; one entry per CDR3 protein. The table shows tens of thousands of distinct CDR3 sequences, with more than 7% occurring only once. Deletions cut 4 bases from V and 7 bases from J, with 23 bases between. CDR1 is SGDLS, CDR2 YYNGEE, per germline. This CDR3 region has 17 residues. General study points: Over 85% of naive TCR sequences appeared only once after error correction, unlike memory subsets. No ground truth validated the naive and memory repertoire findings.

Separate alpha and beta amplification began at the second PCR step. Material for sequencing was central memory CD8+ T cells from blood. The TCR sequence derives from a human donor in good health. This rearrangement joins TRBV9 to TRBJ2-2; tentative D call: TRBD1 (6 bases). The CDR3 loop is CASSPTPGEGSFGELFF. The CDR3, as DNA: TGTGCCAGCAGCCCCACTCCAGGGGAAGGGTCTTTCGGGGAGCTGTTTTTT.